The 18 T cell receptor beta chains presented below share a single source sample, sequenced in a study of regulatory T cells in long-lasting Graves disease. Specified time point: persistent/refractory GD, antithyroid drugs over 5 years with positive TRAb. TCR sequences were obtained from RNA taken from PBMCs. TCR beta libraries were built with iRepertoire HTBI primers and Arm-PCR of CDR3 regions. Each CDR3 protein gets one entry after TCRdb re-called the multiplex PCR reads with MiXCR. The top ten clones hold around 21% of a sample with approximately 380,000 distinct CDR3 sequences, about 20% of them seen once. The sample in question was peripheral blood mononuclear cells (PBMCs), obtained when the disease was refractory, from a patient treated with antithyroid drugs. The source of these receptors is a female donor with Graves disease.

This chain uses TRBV6-1 with TRBJ1-2; D possibly corresponds to TRBD1 (6 bases). This CDR3 is built from 12 residues. Germline CDR1 and CDR2: MNHNS and SASEGT. V lost 10 bases to trimming and J lost 6 bases, with 15 bases between them. The chain's CDR3 is CATGRGIDGYTF. CDR3 sequence (DNA): TGTGCCACCGGCAGGGGTATTGATGGCTACACCTTC.

The table lists this clonotype with many counts. The rearrangement links TRBV6-2 or TRBV6-3 to TRBJ2-7; D unclear. Germline V gene sequence: CDR1 MNHEY, CDR2 SVGEGT. The ends were cut back, 3 bases at V and 6 bases at J, with 15 bases in the middle. This CDR3 is 14 amino acids long. This chain's CDR3 is CASSYGVPSAEQYF. As DNA, the CDR3 is TGTGCCAGCAGTTATGGAGTCCCCAGCGCCGAGCAGTACTTC.

This clonotype was counted only a few times. For the CDR3, the DNA is TGCGCCAGCAGCTTGGATGGGACAGTCTACGAGCAGTACTTC. The encoded protein is CASSLDGTVYEQYF. The chain joins TRBV5-1 to TRBJ2-7; 7 positions match TRBD1. The CDR3 runs to 14 residues. Germline CDR1 SGHRS, CDR2 YFSETQ. J gave up 3 bases and V 0 bases, and 3 bases lay outside the gene matches. Drawing the rest from reference TRBV5-1 and TRBJ2-7, the complete variable domain is KAGVTQTPRYLIKTRGQQVTLSCSPISGHRSVSWYQQTPGQGLQFLFEYFSETQRNKGNFPGRFSGRQFSNSRSEMNVSTLELGDSALYLCASSLDGTVYEQYFGPGTRLTVT.

This clonotype was picked up many times. The V gene is TRBV28, the J gene TRBJ1-1; D gene ambiguous. CDR1 is MDHEN, CDR2 SYDVKM, per germline. V gave up 5 bases and J gave up 2 bases, with 12 bases separating them. The CDR3 length is 14 residues. CDR3 coding DNA: TGTGCCAGCAGTGCAAGGACCCTAAACACTGAAGCTTTCTTT. Translation gives CASSARTLNTEAFF.

V gene TRBV20-1 combines with J gene TRBJ2-2; TRBD2 might be the D (5 bases). Germline loops: CDR1 DFQATT, CDR2 SNEGSKA (reference sequence). The CDR3 sequence is 15 residues long. Between the trimmed V and J ends, which lost 0 bases and 4 bases, there was a span of 12 bases. As DNA, the CDR3 is TGCAGTGCTAGAGATCGGATGCGGGTCACCGGGGAGCTGTTTTTT. Protein sequence: CSARDRMRVTGELFF.

This rearrangement joins TRBV7-9 to TRBJ1-6; D is possibly TRBD1 (5 bases). CDR3 length: 13 amino acids. CDR1 is SEHNR, CDR2 FQNEAQ, per germline (reference sequence). V gave up 2 bases and J gave up 9 bases, with 8 bases separating them. The chain's CDR3 is CASSLSQGSPLHF. CDR3 DNA sequence: TGTGCCAGCAGCTTATCTCAGGGTTCACCCCTCCACTTT.

This clonotype was detected many times. The rearrangement links TRBV5-8 to TRBJ2-7; TRBD2 agrees at 9 bases. V gave up 0 bases and J gave up 0 bases; unmatched junction bases: 7. CDR3 size: 17 residues. Germline CDR1 is SGHTS and CDR2 is YDEGEE. The CDR3 DNA reads TGTGCCAGCAGCTTGGCTAGCGGGACCCTAAGCTCCTACGAGCAGTACTTC. Its translation: CASSLASGTLSSYEQYF.

This clonotype came up many times. The V and J genes are TRBV28 and TRBJ2-7; D not resolved. The CDR3 runs to 14 residues. The ends were cut back, 5 bases at V and 2 bases at J, with 13 bases in the middle. From germline, CDR1 is MDHEN and CDR2 SYDVKM. The CDR3 here is CASSTRPRAYEQYF. The CDR3 DNA sequence: TGTGCCAGCAGTACACGTCCTCGGGCCTACGAGCAGTACTTC.

This clonotype was seen ten or more times. J is TRBJ2-5 and V is TRBV24-1; 11 nucleotides match TRBD1. In germline, CDR1 is KGHDR, CDR2 SFDVKD. This CDR3 has 15 amino acids. V lost 2 bases, J lost 3 bases, and 1 base stayed unmatched. The DNA for the CDR3 is TGTGCCACCAGTGATTCGGGACAGGGGGAAGAGACCCAGTACTTC. Residues: CATSDSGQGEETQYF.

This clonotype turned up a few times. The rearrangement links TRBV6-1 to TRBJ1-6, with D uncertain. The CDR3 is made up of 12 amino acids. Trimming cost V 0 bases and J 17 bases, with 11 bases left between them. Germline V gives CDR1 MNHNS, CDR2 SASEGT. DNA of the CDR3: TGTGCCAGCAGTGAAGCCGCCAGTGCTTTCCACTTT. Translated: CASSEAASAFHF.

The chain recombines TRBV24-1 with TRBJ1-6; possibly TRBD1 for D (5 bases). The CDR3 has 20 amino acids. Germline lookup yields CDR1 KGHDR and CDR2 SFDVKD. V shed 0 bases and J shed 7 bases, with 24 bases lying between them. The chain's CDR3 is CATSDLFRDPWLSSNSPLHF. The CDR3 nucleotides read TGTGCCACCAGTGATTTGTTTCGGGACCCTTGGCTGAGCAGCAATTCACCCCTCCACTTT.

At least ten counts were recorded for this clonotype. The gene calls are TRBV7-2 and TRBJ2-2, with D perhaps TRBD1 (6 bases). Trimming cost V 4 bases and J 3 bases, with 18 bases left between them. The CDR3 spans 17 residues. CDR1 is SGHTA and CDR2 is FQGNSA in the germline V gene. The CDR3 nucleotides are TGTGCCAGCAGCTCACTACGGGACATGTTGGACACCGGGGAGCTGTTTTTT. Protein: CASSSLRDMLDTGELFF.

This clonotype has ten or more counts. The chain carries TRBV7-2 and TRBJ2-5; perhaps TRBD2 as D (6 bases). CDR1 is SGHTA and CDR2 is FQGNSA in the germline V gene. V gave up 3 bases and J gave up 2 bases, with 16 bases separating them. The length of the CDR3 is 16 residues. CDR3 region: CASSLEAGSEQETQYF. The CDR3 DNA follows: TGTGCCAGCAGCTTGGAGGCGGGATCTGAGCAAGAGACCCAGTACTTC.

The chain has TRBV19 and TRBJ1-5; 7 bases are a match to TRBD1. V shed 7 bases, J shed 3 bases, and the junction held 6 bases outside the gene matches. The germline gives CDR1 LNHDA, CDR2 SQIVND (reference sequence). This CDR3 comprises 14 residues. The DNA of the CDR3 is TGTGCCAGTAATCCCGGGACAGCCAATCAGCCCCAGCATTTT. It is translated as CASNPGTANQPQHF. The complete variable domain, with remaining parts taken from reference TRBV19 and TRBJ1-5, reads DGGITQSPKYLFRKEGQNVTLSCEQNLNHDAMYWYRQDPGQGLRLIYYSQIVNDFQKGDIAEGYSVSREKKESFPLTVTSAQKNPTAFYLCASNPGTANQPQHFGDGTRLSIL.

This clonotype came up many times. The CDR3 sequence: CATSRGFGGQMNTEAFF. In DNA form, the CDR3 reads TGTGCCACCAGCAGAGGATTCGGGGGACAGATGAACACTGAAGCTTTCTTT. The J gene is TRBJ1-1, the V gene TRBV15, with 7 bases lining up with TRBD1. The length of the CDR3 is 17 residues. Germline-derived CDR1 and CDR2 are LNHNV and YYDKDF (reference sequence). Trimming took 1 base from V and 0 from J; bases not matched to a gene: 8.

This clonotype occurred many times. V is TRBV7-2 and J is TRBJ2-5; unclear D gene. Trimming left V 4 bases short and J 1 base short, with 7 bases between. There are 13 residues in the CDR3. Germline loops: CDR1 SGHTA, CDR2 FQGNSA. CDR3 nucleotides: TGTGCCAGCAGCTCACAGCCCCAAGAGACCCAGTACTTC. Translating gives CASSSQPQETQYF.

The chain is built from TRBV10-3 and TRBJ2-7; no clear D. Germline V lookup: CDR1 ENHRY, CDR2 SYGVKD. CDR3 length equals 13 residues. Trimming pared 2 bases from V and 4 bases from J, leaving 9 bases between. CDR3 sequence (DNA): TGTGCCATCAGTGAGCACGACCTTTACGAGCAGTACTTC. Protein: CAISEHDLYEQYF.

This clonotype was counted many times. The V and J genes are TRBV4-1 and TRBJ2-7; unclear D gene. The CDR3 runs 15 residues. V was shortened by 0 bases and J by 2 bases, with 11 bases between the two germline ends. Germline CDR1 MGHRA, CDR2 YSYEKL. DNA of the CDR3: TGCGCCAGCAGCCAAGATTGGGTGGCTGCCTACGAGCAGTACTTC. The encoded protein is CASSQDWVAAYEQYF.